This T cell receptor beta chain came from a study of neurological immune-mediated disorders. Study-wide results and caveats: The greatest degree of TCR clonal expansion was observed in HTLV-1-associated myelopathy, with the lowest in multiple sclerosis, below that of healthy controls. There were no CDR3 amino acid sequences shared by expanded clones across subjects, a result suggesting private repertoires in all groups.

Many counts were recorded for this clonotype. Its antigen is undetermined. This CDR3 contains 13 residues. Germline lookup yields CDR1 SGHDN and CDR2 FVKESK. V lost 1 base and J lost 7, with 10 bases in between. Template-switch 5'RACE cDNA synthesis added a 10-nucleotide unique molecular identifier. TCRdb ran MiXCR on the 5' RACE reads and lists one entry per CDR3 protein. The sample holds tens of thousands of distinct CDR3 sequences, approximately 5.2% seen once. This chain joins TRBV14 and TRBJ1-2, with D unresolved. The source is a woman in her fifties or sixties in good health. The sequencing input was CD4+ T cells from blood. The CDR3 sequence: CASSQVVGSGYTF. In DNA form, the CDR3 reads TGTGCCAGCAGCCAAGTTGTAGGGAGTGGCTACACCTTC. Full variable domain (missing parts from reference TRBV14 and TRBJ1-2): EAGVTQFPSHSVIEKGQTVTLRCDPISGHDNLYWYRRVMGKEIKFLLHFVKESKQDESGMPNNRFLAERTGGTYSTLKVQPAELEDSGVYFCASSQVVGSGYTFGSGTRLTVV.